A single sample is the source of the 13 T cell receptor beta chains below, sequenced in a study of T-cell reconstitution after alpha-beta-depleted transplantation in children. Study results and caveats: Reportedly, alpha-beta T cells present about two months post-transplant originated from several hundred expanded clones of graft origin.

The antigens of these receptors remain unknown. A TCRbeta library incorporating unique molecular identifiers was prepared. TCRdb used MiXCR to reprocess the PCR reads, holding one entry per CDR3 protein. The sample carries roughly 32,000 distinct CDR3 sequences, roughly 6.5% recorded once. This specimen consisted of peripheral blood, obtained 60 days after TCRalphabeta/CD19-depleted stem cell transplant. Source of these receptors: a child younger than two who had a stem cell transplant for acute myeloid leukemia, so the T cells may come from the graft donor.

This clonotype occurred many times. Here the CDR3 DNA reads TGCAGTGCTATTTCGGGGCTCAGGCCCTACGAGCAGTACTTC. This translates into CSAISGLRPYEQYF. V usage is TRBV20-1 and J usage is TRBJ2-7; D might be TRBD1 or TRBD2, each matching 5 bases. The V gene's germline CDR1 is DFQATT and CDR2 SNEGSKA (reference sequence). V lost 4 bases and J lost 2, with 15 bases in between. This CDR3 contains 14 residues.

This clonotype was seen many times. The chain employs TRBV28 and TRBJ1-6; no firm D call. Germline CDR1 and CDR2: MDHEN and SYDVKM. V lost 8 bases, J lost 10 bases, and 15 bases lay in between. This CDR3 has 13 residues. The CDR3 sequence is CASREQSSSPLHF. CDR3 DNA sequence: TGTGCCAGCCGGGAACAGTCCTCCTCACCCCTCCACTTT.

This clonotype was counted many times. CDR3 sequence (DNA): TGTGCCAGCAGCTTAGGCGCGTCCCTAATCATACCCCTCCACTTT. It encodes CASSLGASLIIPLHF. The gene calls are TRBV13 and TRBJ1-6, with D uncertain. CDR3 length: 15 residues. The germline V gene has CDR1 PRHDT and CDR2 FYEKMQ (reference sequence). V lost 0 bases, J lost 12 bases, and 15 bases lay in between. Using reference TRBV13 and TRBJ1-6 for the parts outside the CDR3, the full variable domain is AAGVIQSPRHLIKEKRETATLKCYPIPRHDTVYWYQQGPGQDPQFLISFYEKMQSDKGSIPDRFSAQQFSDYHSELNMSSLELGDSALYFCASSLGASLIIPLHFGNGTRLTVT.

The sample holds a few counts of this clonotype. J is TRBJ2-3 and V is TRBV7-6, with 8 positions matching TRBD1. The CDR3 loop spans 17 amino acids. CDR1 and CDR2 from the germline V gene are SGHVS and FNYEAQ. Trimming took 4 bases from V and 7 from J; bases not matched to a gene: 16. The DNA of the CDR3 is TGTGCCAGCAGCTACCCCCCCTCGGACAGGGCCAGGTATACGCAGTATTTT. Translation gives CASSYPPSDRARYTQYF. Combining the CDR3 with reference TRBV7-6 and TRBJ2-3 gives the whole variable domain GAGVSQSPRYKVTKRGQDVALRCDPISGHVSLYWYRQALGQGPEFLTYFNYEAQQDKSGLPNDRFSAERPEGSISTLTIQRTEQRDSAMYRCASSYPPSDRARYTQYFGPGTRLTVL.

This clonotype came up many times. This CDR3 reads CASSRGVGNIQYF. CDR3 in DNA: TGCGCCAGCAGCCGAGGGGTGGGAAACATTCAGTACTTC. The rearrangement joins TRBV5-1 to TRBJ2-4; D is possibly TRBD1 or TRBD2 (5 bases each). The CDR3 has 13 amino acids. With 4 bases removed from V and 6 bases from J, the gap between germline ends came to 11 bases. The germline V gene encodes CDR1 SGHRS and CDR2 YFSETQ.

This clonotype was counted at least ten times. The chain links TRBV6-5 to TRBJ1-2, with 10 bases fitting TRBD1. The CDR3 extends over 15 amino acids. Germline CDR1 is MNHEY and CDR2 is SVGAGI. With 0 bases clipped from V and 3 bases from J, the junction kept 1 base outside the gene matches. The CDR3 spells CASSYSTGGDYGYTF. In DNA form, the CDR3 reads TGTGCCAGCAGTTACTCGACAGGGGGCGACTATGGCTACACCTTC.

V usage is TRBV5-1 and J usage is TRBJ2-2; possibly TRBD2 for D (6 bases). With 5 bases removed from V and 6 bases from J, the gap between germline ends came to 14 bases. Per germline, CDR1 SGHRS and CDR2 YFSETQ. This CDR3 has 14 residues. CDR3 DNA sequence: TGCGCCAGCAGACGCGGCGGAGGGGCCGGGGAGCTGTTTTTT. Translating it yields CASRRGGGAGELFF.

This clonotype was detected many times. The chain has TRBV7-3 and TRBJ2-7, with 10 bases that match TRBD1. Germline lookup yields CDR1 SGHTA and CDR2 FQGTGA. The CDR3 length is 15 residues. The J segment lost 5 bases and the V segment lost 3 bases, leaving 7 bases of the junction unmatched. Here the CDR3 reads CASSFSGQGGNEQYF. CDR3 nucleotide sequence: TGTGCCAGCAGCTTTTCCGGACAGGGGGGAAACGAGCAGTACTTC. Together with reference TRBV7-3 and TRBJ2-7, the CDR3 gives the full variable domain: GAGVSQTPSNKVTEKGKYVELRCDPISGHTALYWYRQSLGQGPEFLIYFQGTGAADDSGLPNDRFFAVRPEGSVSTLKIQRTERGDSAVYLCASSFSGQGGNEQYFGPGTRLTVT.

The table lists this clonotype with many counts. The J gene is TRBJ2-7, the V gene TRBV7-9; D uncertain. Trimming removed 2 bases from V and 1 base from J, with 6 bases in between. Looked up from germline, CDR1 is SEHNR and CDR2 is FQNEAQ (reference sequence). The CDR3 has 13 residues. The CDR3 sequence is CASSLQESYEQYF. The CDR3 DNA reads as TGTGCCAGCAGCTTACAGGAGTCCTACGAGCAGTACTTC.

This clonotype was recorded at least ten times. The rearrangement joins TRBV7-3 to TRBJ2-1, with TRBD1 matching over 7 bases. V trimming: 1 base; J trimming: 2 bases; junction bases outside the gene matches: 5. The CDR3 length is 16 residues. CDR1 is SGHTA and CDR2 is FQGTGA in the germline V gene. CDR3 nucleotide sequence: TGTGCCAGCAGCTTAAAGAGCCAGGGGGCCTACAATGAGCAGTTCTTC. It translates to CASSLKSQGAYNEQFF.

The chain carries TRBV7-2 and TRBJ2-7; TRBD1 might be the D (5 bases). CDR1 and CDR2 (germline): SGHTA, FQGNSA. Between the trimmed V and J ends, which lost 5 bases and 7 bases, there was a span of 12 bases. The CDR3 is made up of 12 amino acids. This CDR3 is CASSPRAREQYF. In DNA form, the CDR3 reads TGTGCCAGCAGCCCCAGGGCTCGGGAGCAGTACTTC.

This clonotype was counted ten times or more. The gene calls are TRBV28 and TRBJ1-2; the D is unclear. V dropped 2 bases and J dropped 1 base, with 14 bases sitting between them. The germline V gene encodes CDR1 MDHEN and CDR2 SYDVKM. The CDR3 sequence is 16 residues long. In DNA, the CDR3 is TGTGCCAGCAGTTTACTAGCCACTCTAATTAACTATGGCTACACCTTC. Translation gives CASSLLATLINYGYTF.

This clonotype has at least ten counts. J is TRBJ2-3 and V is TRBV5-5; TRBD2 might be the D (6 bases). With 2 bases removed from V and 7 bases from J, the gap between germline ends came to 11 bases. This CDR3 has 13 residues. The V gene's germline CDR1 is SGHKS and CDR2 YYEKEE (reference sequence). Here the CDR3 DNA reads TGTGCCAGCAGCTTAGGACTAACGAATACGCAGTATTTT. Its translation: CASSLGLTNTQYF.